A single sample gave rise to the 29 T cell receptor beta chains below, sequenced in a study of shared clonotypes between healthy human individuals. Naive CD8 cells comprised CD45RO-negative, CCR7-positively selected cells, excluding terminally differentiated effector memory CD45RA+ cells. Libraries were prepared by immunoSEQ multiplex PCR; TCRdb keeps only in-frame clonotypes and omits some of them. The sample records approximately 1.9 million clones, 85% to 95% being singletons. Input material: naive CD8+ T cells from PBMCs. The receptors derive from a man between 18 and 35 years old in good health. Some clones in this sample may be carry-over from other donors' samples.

In DNA, the CDR3 is TGTGCCAGCAGCGTCATTTTAGCCACAGGGAAGAAACAGCCCCAGCATTTT. Protein sequence: CASSVILATGKKQPQHF. The chain has TRBV9 and TRBJ1-5, with D perhaps TRBD1 (6 bases). The CDR3 extends over 17 amino acids. Trimming cost V 2 bases and J 7 bases, with 22 bases left between them. Germline V gene sequence: CDR1 SGDLS, CDR2 YYNGEE.

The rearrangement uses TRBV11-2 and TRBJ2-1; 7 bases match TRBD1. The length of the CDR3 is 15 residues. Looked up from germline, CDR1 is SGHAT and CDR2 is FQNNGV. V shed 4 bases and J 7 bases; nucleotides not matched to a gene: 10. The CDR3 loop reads CASSSNRGRANEQFF. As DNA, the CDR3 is TGTGCCAGCAGCTCGAACAGGGGACGGGCAAATGAGCAGTTCTTC.

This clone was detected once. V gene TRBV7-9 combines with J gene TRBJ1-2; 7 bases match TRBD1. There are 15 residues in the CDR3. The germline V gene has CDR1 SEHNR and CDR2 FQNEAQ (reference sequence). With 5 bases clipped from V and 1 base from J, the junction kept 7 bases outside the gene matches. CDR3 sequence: CASSRDRGNNYGYTF. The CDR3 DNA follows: TGTGCCAGCAGCCGGGACAGAGGAAATAACTATGGCTACACCTTC.

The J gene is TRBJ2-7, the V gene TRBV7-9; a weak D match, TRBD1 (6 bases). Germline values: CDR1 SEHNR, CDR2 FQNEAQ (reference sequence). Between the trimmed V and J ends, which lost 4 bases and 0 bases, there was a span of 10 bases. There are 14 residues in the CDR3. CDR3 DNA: TGTGCCAGCAGCTCAGGGGTCCTCTCCTACGAGCAGTACTTC. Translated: CASSSGVLSYEQYF.

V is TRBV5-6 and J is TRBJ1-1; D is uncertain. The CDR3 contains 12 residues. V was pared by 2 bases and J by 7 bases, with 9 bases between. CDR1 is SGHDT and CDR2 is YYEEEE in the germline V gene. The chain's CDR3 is CASSFSVGEAFF. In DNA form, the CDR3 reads TGTGCCAGCAGCTTTAGCGTCGGTGAAGCTTTCTTT.

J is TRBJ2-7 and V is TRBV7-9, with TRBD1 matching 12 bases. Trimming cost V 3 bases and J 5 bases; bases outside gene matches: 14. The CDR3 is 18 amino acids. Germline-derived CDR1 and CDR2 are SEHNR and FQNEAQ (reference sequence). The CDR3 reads CASSFARRDRGRVNEQYF. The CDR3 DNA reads TGTGCCAGCAGCTTCGCTAGGCGGGACAGGGGGCGGGTAAACGAGCAGTACTTC.

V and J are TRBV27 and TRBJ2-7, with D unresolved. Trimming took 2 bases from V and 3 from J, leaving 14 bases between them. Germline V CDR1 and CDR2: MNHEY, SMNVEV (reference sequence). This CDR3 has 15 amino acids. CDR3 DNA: TGTGCCAGCAGTTTAAACCGGGCTTCAAGCTACGAGCAGTACTTC. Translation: CASSLNRASSYEQYF.

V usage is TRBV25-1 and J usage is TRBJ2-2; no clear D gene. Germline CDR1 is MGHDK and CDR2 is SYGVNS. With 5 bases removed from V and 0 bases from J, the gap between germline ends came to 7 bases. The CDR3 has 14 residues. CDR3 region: CASSSASNTGELFF. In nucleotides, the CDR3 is TGTGCCAGCAGTTCGGCTTCGAACACCGGGGAGCTGTTTTTT.

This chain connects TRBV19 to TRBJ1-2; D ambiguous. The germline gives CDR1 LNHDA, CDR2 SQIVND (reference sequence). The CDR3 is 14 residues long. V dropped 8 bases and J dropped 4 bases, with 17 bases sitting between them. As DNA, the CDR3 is TGTGCCAGTCTTCCCAGAGGACCGATCTATGGCTACACCTTC. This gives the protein CASLPRGPIYGYTF.

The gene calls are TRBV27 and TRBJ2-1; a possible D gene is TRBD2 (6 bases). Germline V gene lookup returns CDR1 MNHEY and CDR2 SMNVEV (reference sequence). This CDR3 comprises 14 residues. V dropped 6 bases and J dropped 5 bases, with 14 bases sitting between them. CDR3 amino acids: CASRSSAIHNEQFF. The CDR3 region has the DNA TGTGCCAGCAGGTCTAGCGCTATACACAATGAGCAGTTCTTC.

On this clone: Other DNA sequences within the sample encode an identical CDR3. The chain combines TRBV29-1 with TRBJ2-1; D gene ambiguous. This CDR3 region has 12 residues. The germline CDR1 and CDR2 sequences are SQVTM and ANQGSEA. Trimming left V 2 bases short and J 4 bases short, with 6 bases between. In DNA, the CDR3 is TGCAGCGTTGAACTAATTTACAATGAGCAGTTCTTC. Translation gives CSVELIYNEQFF.

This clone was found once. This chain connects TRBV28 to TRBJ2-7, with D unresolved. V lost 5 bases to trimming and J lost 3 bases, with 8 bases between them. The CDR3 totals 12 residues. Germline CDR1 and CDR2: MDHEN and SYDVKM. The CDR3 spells CASSDLYYEQYF. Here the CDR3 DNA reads TGTGCCAGCAGTGATCTTTACTACGAGCAGTACTTC.

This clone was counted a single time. CDR3: CASSSGTSPSGAQYF. The CDR3 coding sequence is TGTGCCAGCAGTTCCGGGACTAGCCCCTCGGGGGCCCAGTACTTC. V is TRBV11-2 and J is TRBJ2-5; 9 positions match TRBD2. The CDR3 is made up of 15 amino acids. V lost 6 bases and J lost 9; bases outside the gene matches: 14. The germline V gene encodes CDR1 SGHAT and CDR2 FQNNGV.

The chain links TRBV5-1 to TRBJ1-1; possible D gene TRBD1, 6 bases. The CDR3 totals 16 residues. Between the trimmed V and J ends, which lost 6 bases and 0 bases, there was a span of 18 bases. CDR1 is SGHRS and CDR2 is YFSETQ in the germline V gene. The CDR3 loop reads CASTLDGGRVNTEAFF. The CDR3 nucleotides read TGCGCCAGCACCCTGGATGGGGGCAGGGTGAACACTGAAGCTTTCTTT.

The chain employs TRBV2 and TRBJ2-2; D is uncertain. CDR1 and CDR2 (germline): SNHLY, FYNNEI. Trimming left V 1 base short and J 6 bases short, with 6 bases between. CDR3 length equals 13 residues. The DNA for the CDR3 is TGTGCCAGCAGTGAAGAGGTGGCCGGGGAGCTGTTTTTT. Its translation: CASSEEVAGELFF.

CDR3 sequence: CSAREGWGYTF. The CDR3 bases are TGCAGTGCTAGAGAGGGGTGGGGCTACACCTTC. The chain links TRBV20-1 to TRBJ1-2; D is ambiguous. Trimming stripped 0 bases from V and 8 bases from J, with 7 bases between. Germline assignment: CDR1 DFQATT and CDR2 SNEGSKA (reference sequence). This CDR3 has 11 amino acids.

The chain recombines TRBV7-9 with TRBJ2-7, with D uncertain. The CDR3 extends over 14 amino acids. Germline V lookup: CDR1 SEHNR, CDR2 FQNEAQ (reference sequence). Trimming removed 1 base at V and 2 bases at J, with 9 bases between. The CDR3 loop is CASSLVAPTYEQYF. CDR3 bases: TGTGCCAGCAGCTTAGTGGCACCCACCTACGAGCAGTACTTC.

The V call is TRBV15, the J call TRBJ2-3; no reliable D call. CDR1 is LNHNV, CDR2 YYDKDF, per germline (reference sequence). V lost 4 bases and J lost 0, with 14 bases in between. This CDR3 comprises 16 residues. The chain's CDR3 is CATSTGSPLSTDTQYF. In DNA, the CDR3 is TGTGCCACCAGCACCGGATCCCCACTTAGCACAGATACGCAGTATTTT.

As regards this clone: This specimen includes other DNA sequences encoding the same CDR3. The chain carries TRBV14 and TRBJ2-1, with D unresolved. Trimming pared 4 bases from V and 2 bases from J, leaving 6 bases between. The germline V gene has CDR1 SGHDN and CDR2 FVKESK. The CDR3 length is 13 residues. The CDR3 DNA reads TGTGCCAGCAGCCTCGGTCCCTACAATGAGCAGTTCTTC. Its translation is CASSLGPYNEQFF.

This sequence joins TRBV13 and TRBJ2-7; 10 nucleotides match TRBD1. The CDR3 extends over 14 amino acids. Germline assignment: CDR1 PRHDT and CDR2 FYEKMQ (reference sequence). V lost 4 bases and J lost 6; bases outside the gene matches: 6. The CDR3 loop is CASSSRDRGPEQYF. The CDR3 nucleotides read TGTGCCAGCAGCTCCCGGGACAGGGGTCCCGAGCAGTACTTC.

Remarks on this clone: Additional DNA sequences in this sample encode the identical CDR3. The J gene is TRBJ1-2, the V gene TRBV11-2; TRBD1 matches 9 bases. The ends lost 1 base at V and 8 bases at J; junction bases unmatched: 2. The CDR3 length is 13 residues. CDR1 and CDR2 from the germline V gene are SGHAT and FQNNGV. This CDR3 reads CASSLGQGVGYTF. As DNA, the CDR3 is TGTGCCAGCAGCTTAGGACAGGGGGTCGGCTACACCTTC.

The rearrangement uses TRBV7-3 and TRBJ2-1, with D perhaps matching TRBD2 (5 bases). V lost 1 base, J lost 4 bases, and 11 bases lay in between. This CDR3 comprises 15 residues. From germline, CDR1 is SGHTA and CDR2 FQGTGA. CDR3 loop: CASSLMATRYNEQFF. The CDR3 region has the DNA TGTGCCAGCAGCTTAATGGCCACTAGGTACAATGAGCAGTTCTTC. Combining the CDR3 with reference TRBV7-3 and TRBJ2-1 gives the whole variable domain GAGVSQTPSNKVTEKGKYVELRCDPISGHTALYWYRQSLGQGPEFLIYFQGTGAADDSGLPNDRFFAVRPEGSVSTLKIQRTERGDSAVYLCASSLMATRYNEQFFGPGTRLTVL.

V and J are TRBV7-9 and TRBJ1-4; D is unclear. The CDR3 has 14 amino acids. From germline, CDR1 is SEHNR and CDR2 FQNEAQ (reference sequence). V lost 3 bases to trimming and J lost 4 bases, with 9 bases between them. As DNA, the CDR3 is TGTGCCAGCAGCTTTCCCCAGGTTAATGAAAAACTGTTTTTT. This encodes CASSFPQVNEKLFF.

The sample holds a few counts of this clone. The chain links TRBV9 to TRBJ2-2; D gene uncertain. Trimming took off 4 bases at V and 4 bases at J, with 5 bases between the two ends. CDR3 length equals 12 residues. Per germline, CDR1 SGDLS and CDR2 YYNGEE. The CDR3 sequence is CASSIATGELFF. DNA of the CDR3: TGTGCCAGCAGCATTGCCACCGGGGAGCTGTTTTTT.

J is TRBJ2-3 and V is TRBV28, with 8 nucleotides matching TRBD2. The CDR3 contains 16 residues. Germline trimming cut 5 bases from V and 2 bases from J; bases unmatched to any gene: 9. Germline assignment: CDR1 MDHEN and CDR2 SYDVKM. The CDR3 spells CASSLGSGRHTDTQYF. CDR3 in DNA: TGTGCCAGCAGTCTGGGGAGCGGGAGACACACAGATACGCAGTATTTT.

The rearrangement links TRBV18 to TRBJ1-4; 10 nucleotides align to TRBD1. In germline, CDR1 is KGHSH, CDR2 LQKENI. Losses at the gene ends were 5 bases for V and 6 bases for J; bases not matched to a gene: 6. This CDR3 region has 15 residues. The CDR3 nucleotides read TGTGCCAGCTCATCTACGACAGGGGGCGATGAAAAACTGTTTTTT. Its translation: CASSSTTGGDEKLFF.

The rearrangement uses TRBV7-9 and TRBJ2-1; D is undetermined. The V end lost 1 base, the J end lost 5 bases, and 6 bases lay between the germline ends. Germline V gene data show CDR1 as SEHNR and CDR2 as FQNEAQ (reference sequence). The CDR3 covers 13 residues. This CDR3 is CASSLGLDNEQFF. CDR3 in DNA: TGTGCCAGCAGCTTAGGACTTGACAATGAGCAGTTCTTC.

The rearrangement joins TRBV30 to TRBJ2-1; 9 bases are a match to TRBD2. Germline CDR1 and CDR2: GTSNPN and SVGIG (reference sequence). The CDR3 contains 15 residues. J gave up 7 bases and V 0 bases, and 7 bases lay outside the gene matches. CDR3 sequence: CAWSVLGLALNEQFF. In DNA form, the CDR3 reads TGTGCCTGGAGTGTACTTGGACTAGCGCTAAATGAGCAGTTCTTC.

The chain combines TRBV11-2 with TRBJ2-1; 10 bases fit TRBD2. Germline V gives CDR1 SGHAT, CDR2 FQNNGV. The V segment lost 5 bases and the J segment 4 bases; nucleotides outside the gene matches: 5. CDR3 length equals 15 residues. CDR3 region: CASSPTSGMYNEQFF. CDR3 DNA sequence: TGTGCCAGCAGCCCAACTAGCGGGATGTACAATGAGCAGTTCTTC.